Listed below are T cell receptor beta chains from one sample, sequenced in a study of blood T cell repertoires in COVID-19. Data came from immunoSEQ multiplex PCR; TCRdb stores just in-frame clones and leaves some out. Counted here are about 70,000 clones, approximately 85% occurring once; the ten biggest clones make up around 3.2%. Material for sequencing was peripheral blood. The origin of the receptors is a man older than 75 with acute or convalescent COVID-19. CDR3s include the opening cysteine and the closing phenylalanine or tryptophan. A D gene is named only where the DNA matches it firmly. Clone size is shown for a subset of rows, as once, few, many or a class of expanded clone.

J: TRBJ1-1
V: TRBV19
size: .
D: .
DNA: TGTGCCAGTATCCTATCTACAGGAATGGCTTTCTTT
CDR3: CASILSTGMAFF

J: TRBJ2-7
V: TRBV5-8
size: .
D: .
DNA: TGTGCCAGCAGCCCTGGAGGCCCAGGATACGAGCAGTACTTC
CDR3: CASSPGGPGYEQYF

J: TRBJ1-4
V: TRBV5-8
size: .
D: TRBD1
DNA: TGTGCCAGCAGTTTGGACAGGGCAAGGAGTAATGAAAAACTGTTTTTT
CDR3: CASSLDRARSNEKLFF

J: TRBJ1-1
V: TRBV5-3
size: .
D: .
DNA: TGTGCCAGAAGCGGAACCCAGGGTCGGGCCGGTATGAACACTGAAGCTTTCTTT
CDR3: CARSGTQGRAGMNTEAFF

J: TRBJ2-2
V: TRBV5-1
size: few
D: .
DNA: TGCGCCAGCAGCTTGATGGCAGGGTCTTCCGGGGAGCTGTTTTTT
CDR3: CASSLMAGSSGELFF

J: TRBJ2-2
V: TRBV6-5
size: once
D: TRBD2
DNA: TGTGCCAGTGTAGCGGGAGGGCTCAGCACCGGGGAGCTGTTTTTT
CDR3: CASVAGGLSTGELFF

J: TRBJ1-5
V: TRBV10-3
size: .
D: .
DNA: TGTGCCATCAGCTCAGGGCTAGGCCAGCCCCAGCATTTT
CDR3: CAISSGLGQPQHF

J: TRBJ1-4
V: TRBV30
size: .
D: .
DNA: TGTGCCTGGGCCCCGAGCAGGACTGTATGGGTGGGCAAACTGTTTTTT
CDR3: CAWAPSRTVWVGKLFF

J: TRBJ2-5
V: TRBV5-1
size: .
D: TRBD2
DNA: TGCGCCAGCAGCTTGGGTGGACTAGGCCGGGAGACCCAGTACTTC
CDR3: CASSLGGLGRETQYF

J: TRBJ2-1
V: TRBV24-1
size: .
D: TRBD1
DNA: TGTGCCACCAGTGACCCGACAACTCGACAGGGACATTACAATGAGCAGTTCTTC
CDR3: CATSDPTTRQGHYNEQFF

J: TRBJ1-5
V: TRBV11-3
size: once
D: TRBD1
DNA: TGTGCCAGCAGCCAGACAGGGAACCAGCCCCAGCATTTT
CDR3: CASSQTGNQPQHF

J: TRBJ1-6
V: TRBV2
size: .
D: .
DNA: TGTGCCAGCAGTGAGGGCAGGGTATATTCACCCCTCCACTTT
CDR3: CASSEGRVYSPLHF

J: TRBJ1-2
V: TRBV5-6
size: once
D: .
DNA: TGTGCCAGCAGCTTGATACAGGAGAACTATGGCTACACCTTC
CDR3: CASSLIQENYGYTF

J: TRBJ1-3
V: TRBV25-1
size: .
D: .
DNA: TGTGCCAGCAGCTGGACTGGCCGCTCTGGAAACACCATATATTTT
CDR3: CASSWTGRSGNTIYF

J: TRBJ2-7
V: TRBV25-1
size: .
D: TRBD2
DNA: TGTGCCAGCAGTGTGCCGGGGAGGGCCGTCGAGCAGTACTTC
CDR3: CASSVPGRAVEQYF

J: TRBJ1-6
V: TRBV7-2
size: few
D: .
DNA: TGTGCCAGCACCCCCTGGGGGGGCGGTTCACCCCTCCACTTT
CDR3: CASTPWGGGSPLHF

J: TRBJ2-1
V: TRBV10-3
size: .
D: TRBD2
DNA: TGTGCCATCAGTGAGTCAGGGCGGGAGGGCCCCATCCATGAGCAGTTCTTC
CDR3: CAISESGREGPIHEQFF